This T cell receptor (beta chain) was captured by sequencing in a study of shared clonotypes between healthy human individuals. The J segment lost 8 bases and the V segment lost 4 bases, leaving 9 bases of the junction unmatched. Germline CDR1 MDHEN, CDR2 SYDVKM. The CDR3 totals 16 residues. This was a deep-level run. Data came from immunoSEQ multiplex PCR; TCRdb stores just in-frame clones and leaves some out. This sample carries 550,000 to 600,000 clones, roughly four fifths of them seen once, and the ten largest clones take approximately 12%. J is TRBJ2-1 and V is TRBV28; TRBD2 matches at 12 bases. The sequence came from a woman in her thirties or forties in good health. Some clones in this sample may be carry-over from other donors' samples. Material: PBMCs. This CDR3 reads CASSSPASGRAYEQFF. The CDR3 region has the DNA TGTGCCAGCAGTTCCCCCGCTAGCGGGAGGGCCTATGAGCAGTTCTTC.